This record concerns one T cell receptor beta chain sequence. This sample is part of a study of blood T cell repertoires in COVID-19. Study overall: PBMCs, B-cell-depleted T cells, or T cells were the source of the cDNA or gDNA that made up the material.

Sequencing was performed with immunoSEQ multiplex PCR; in TCRdb, only in-frame clones are kept and a portion is missing. The sample has approximately 490,000 clones, less than 90% seen once; the top ten hold 8.3%. The length of the CDR3 is 14 residues. Germline CDR1 LGHDT, CDR2 YNNKEL (reference sequence). Germline trimming cut 4 bases from V and 7 bases from J; bases unmatched to any gene: 7. The V and J genes are TRBV3-1 (or the pseudogene TRBV3-2) and TRBJ1-2; 9 nucleotides agree with TRBD1. This receptor was identified in a woman between 55 and 75 years old who had recovered from COVID-19. Sequenced sample: PBMCs or T cells enriched from blood (not recorded which). Here the CDR3 reads CASSLWTGEGGYTF. In DNA form, the CDR3 reads TGTGCCAGCAGCCTCTGGACAGGGGAGGGTGGCTACACCTTC.